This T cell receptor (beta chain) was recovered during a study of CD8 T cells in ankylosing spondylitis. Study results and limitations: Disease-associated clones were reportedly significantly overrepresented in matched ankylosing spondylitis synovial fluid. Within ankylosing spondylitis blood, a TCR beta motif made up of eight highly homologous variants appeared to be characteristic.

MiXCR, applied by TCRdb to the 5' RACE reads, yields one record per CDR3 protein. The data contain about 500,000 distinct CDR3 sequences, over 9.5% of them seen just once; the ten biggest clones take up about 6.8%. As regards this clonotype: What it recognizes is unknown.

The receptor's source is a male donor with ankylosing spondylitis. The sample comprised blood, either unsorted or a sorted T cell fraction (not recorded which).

The CDR3 protein is CSAYRTSGQDNEQFF. CDR3 sequence (DNA): TGCAGTGCTTACAGGACTAGCGGGCAGGACAATGAGCAGTTCTTC. V usage is TRBV20-1 and J usage is TRBJ2-1, with 11 bases fitting TRBD2. J lost 5 bases, V lost 5 bases, and 8 bases had no gene match. The CDR3 runs to 15 residues. Germline V gene data show CDR1 as DFQATT and CDR2 as SNEGSKA (reference sequence).